This T cell receptor (beta chain) was recorded in a study of T cell repertoires in cytomegalovirus infection. Each CDR3 protein gets one entry after TCRdb re-called the reads with MiXCR. Altogether about 770,000 distinct CDR3 sequences are present, 25% to 35% being singletons, with the ten largest covering around 14%. Only a few counts were recorded for this clonotype. As yet, its antigen is unknown. Deletions cut 2 bases from V and 0 bases from J, with 16 bases between. The CDR3 covers 17 residues. The chain employs TRBV12-3 or TRBV12-4 and TRBJ2-5; perhaps TRBD1 as D (5 bases). The sequencing used cultured CD8+ T cells from PBMCs, collected from culture after CMV antigen stimulation. The TCR was taken from a human donor in good health (CMV status not recorded). Some clones in this sample may be carry-over from other donors' samples. CDR3 DNA sequence: TGTGCCAGCAGTTTACACCTTGGACATCTGTACCAAGAGACCCAGTACTTC. Translation gives CASSLHLGHLYQETQYF.